This entry lists 14 T cell receptor beta chains sequenced from one sample in a study of shared clonotypes between healthy human individuals (dated by TCRdb to 2020 to 2021). Library preparation was by the immunoSEQ multiplex PCR assay. TCRdb stores this immuneACCESS table with in-frame sequences only. Part of the clones is absent; in the studies checked, under half of the shortfall reflects unresolved V genes, and no reason is known for the rest. In this sample the table shows some 2,400,000 clones, approximately 94% of which occur a single time. In total, the top ten clones hold approximately 0.13% of the sample. The source material was naive CD4+ T cells sorted from blood. This specimen's cell subset or site label, interpreted: CD45RA+ positively selected. These receptors all stem from a man aged 18 to 35 in good health.

The CDR3 loop reads CASSFRTGLAKNIQYF. The CDR3 DNA is TGTGCCAGCAGCTTCCGGACAGGGCTAGCCAAAAACATTCAGTACTTC. The J gene is TRBJ2-4, the V gene TRBV5-4; 8 bases are a match to TRBD1. V was clipped by 2 bases and J by 0 bases; unmatched bases: 4. Germline V gene lookup returns CDR1 SGHNT and CDR2 YYREEE (reference sequence). The CDR3 loop spans 16 amino acids.

This rearrangement joins TRBV7-9 to TRBJ1-4, with D unresolved. CDR3 length: 15 amino acids. Trimming took 5 bases from V and 0 from J, leaving 10 bases between them. The germline V gene has CDR1 SEHNR and CDR2 FQNEAQ (reference sequence). CDR3 region: CASSPVMATNEKLFF. The CDR3 DNA reads TGTGCCAGCAGCCCGGTCATGGCAACTAATGAAAAACTGTTTTTT.

About this clone: At the DNA level, this CDR3 is encoded by other sequences in the same sample as well. The chain employs TRBV9 and TRBJ1-3, with D uncertain. The CDR3 covers 15 residues. V was shortened by 0 bases and J by 0 bases, with 7 bases between the two germline ends. Germline V gives CDR1 SGDLS, CDR2 YYNGEE. In DNA form, the CDR3 reads TGTGCCAGCAGCGTAGACGGCAGCTCTGGAAACACCATATATTTT. Amino acids: CASSVDGSSGNTIYF.

The rearrangement joins TRBV30 to TRBJ1-4; no reliable D call. V shed 6 bases and J shed 8 bases, with 16 bases lying between them. There are 13 residues in the CDR3. Germline CDR1 and CDR2: GTSNPN and SVGIG (reference sequence). The CDR3 here is CACDGQPGEKLFF. For the CDR3, the DNA is TGTGCCTGCGATGGGCAGCCGGGAGAAAAACTGTTTTTT.

This chain connects TRBV7-2 to TRBJ2-5; TRBD1 is a possible D gene (6 bases). This CDR3 region has 14 residues. Germline CDR1 reads SGHTA; CDR2 reads FQGNSA. V gave up 1 base and J gave up 5 bases, with 11 bases separating them. The CDR3 bases are TGTGCCAGCAGCTTAGACAGGGTGGTCGAGACCCAGTACTTC. Encoded protein: CASSLDRVVETQYF.

The chain carries TRBV28 and TRBJ1-5, with D maybe TRBD1 (5 bases). Germline CDR1 is MDHEN and CDR2 is SYDVKM. The V end was cut by 7 bases, the J end by 2 bases, with 15 bases between. CDR3 length: 15 amino acids. In nucleotides, the CDR3 is TGTGCCAGCACCCCTCGCAGGGCGGGCAATCAGCCCCAGCATTTT. Translated: CASTPRRAGNQPQHF.

The V and J genes are TRBV18 and TRBJ1-5; D possibly corresponds to TRBD1 (5 bases). The CDR3 has 13 amino acids. V lost 8 bases, J lost 3 bases, and 11 bases lay in between. Per the germline V gene, CDR1 is KGHSH and CDR2 is LQKENI. As DNA, the CDR3 is TGTGCCAGCCGCCGGGACGACAATCAGCCCCAGCATTTT. This encodes CASRRDDNQPQHF.

This clone was detected once. This sample includes further DNA sequences coding for the same CDR3. The chain links TRBV5-1 to TRBJ1-5; D gene ambiguous. CDR3 length equals 15 residues. Between the trimmed V and J ends, which lost 4 bases and 2 bases, there was a span of 13 bases. Germline CDR1 is SGHRS and CDR2 is YFSETQ. The CDR3 sequence: CASSPGGSGNQPQHF. CDR3 DNA sequence: TGCGCCAGCAGCCCCGGCGGGAGTGGCAATCAGCCCCAGCATTTT.

This chain's CDR3 is CAISAGYNAEAFF. The CDR3 nucleotides are TGTGCCATCAGTGCAGGGTATAACGCTGAAGCTTTCTTT. The chain employs TRBV10-3 and TRBJ1-1; the D gene is possibly TRBD1 (5 bases). V was cut by 4 bases and J by 6 bases, with 12 bases left in between. Germline CDR1 reads ENHRY; CDR2 reads SYGVKD. The CDR3 totals 13 residues.

This chain uses TRBV28 with TRBJ1-4; unclear D gene. Germline assignment: CDR1 MDHEN and CDR2 SYDVKM. The CDR3 is 15 amino acids. Trimming pared 7 bases from V and 8 bases from J, leaving 20 bases between. CDR3 protein: CASTQSGPRREKLFF. CDR3 DNA sequence: TGTGCCAGCACCCAATCCGGGCCCCGCAGGGAAAAACTGTTTTTT.

The chain couples TRBV5-6 to TRBJ1-3; D is ambiguous. The CDR3 length is 13 residues. Germline CDR1 SGHDT, CDR2 YYEEEE. V gave up 1 base and J gave up 4 bases, with 6 bases separating them. CDR3 loop: CASSLRRGNTIYF. The CDR3 DNA sequence: TGTGCCAGCAGCTTGCGCAGGGGAAACACCATATATTTT.

V usage is TRBV30 and J usage is TRBJ2-7; 7 bases are a match to TRBD1. CDR3 length: 13 amino acids. J gave up 0 bases and V 3 bases, and 2 bases lay outside the gene matches. CDR1 is GTSNPN and CDR2 is SVGIG in the germline V gene (reference sequence). CDR3 sequence reads: CAWRGQFSYEQYF. As DNA, the CDR3 is TGTGCCTGGAGGGGACAGTTCTCCTACGAGCAGTACTTC.

This clone was counted a single time. The chain carries TRBV4-1 and TRBJ2-5, with 13 bases lining up with TRBD2. Germline V gene sequence: CDR1 MGHRA, CDR2 YSYEKL. After removal of 4 bases from V and 0 bases from J, the junction contained 8 bases not matched to a gene. This CDR3 is built from 18 residues. The CDR3 nucleotides read TGCGCCAGCAGCCTCACAGGGACTAGCGGGACGTACCAAGAGACCCAGTACTTC. Translation gives CASSLTGTSGTYQETQYF.

The rearrangement joins TRBV6-1 to TRBJ2-2; no firm D call. Germline lookup yields CDR1 MNHNS and CDR2 SASEGT. Trimming stripped 8 bases from V and 1 base from J, with 11 bases between. The CDR3 runs 14 residues. The CDR3 coding sequence is TGTGCCAGCCTTGGTTGGCGGAACACCGGGGAGCTGTTTTTT. Translated: CASLGWRNTGELFF.